These 5 T cell receptor beta chains came from one sample sequenced in a study of blood T cell repertoires in COVID-19. The method was immunoSEQ multiplex PCR; TCRdb's version includes in-frame clones alone and lacks a portion of them. This table holds under 350,000 clones, 80% to 90% found once. The sample was PBMCs or T cells enriched from blood (not recorded which). The source of these receptors is a woman in her thirties or forties with acute COVID-19.

This chain links TRBV5-1 with TRBJ2-7, with TRBD1 as a possible D gene (7 bases). The CDR3 has 13 residues. The V end lost 0 bases, the J end lost 7 bases, and 11 bases lay between the germline ends. Germline V lookup: CDR1 SGHRS, CDR2 YFSETQ. The CDR3 sequence is CASSLGQGGEQYF. CDR3 nucleotide sequence: TGCGCCAGCAGCTTGGGACAGGGAGGAGAGCAGTACTTC.

The rearrangement links TRBV6-6 to TRBJ1-4; D gene unclear. The V end was cut by 2 bases, the J end by 5 bases, with 12 bases between. The CDR3 spans 15 residues. CDR1 and CDR2 (germline): MNHNY, SVGAGI (reference sequence). The CDR3 nucleotides read TGTGCCAGCAGTTACAGCGGGTTCCGGAATGAAAAACTGTTTTTT. Residues: CASSYSGFRNEKLFF.

The V and J genes are TRBV10-3 and TRBJ1-3; a possible D gene is TRBD1 (6 bases). Trimming took off 6 bases at V and 0 bases at J, with 9 bases between the two ends. CDR1 is ENHRY and CDR2 is SYGVKD in the germline V gene. CDR3 size: 14 residues. In nucleotides, the CDR3 is TGTGCCATCAGAACAGGGAGCTCTGGAAACACCATATATTTT. Its translation: CAIRTGSSGNTIYF.

The rearrangement links TRBV12-3 or TRBV12-4 to TRBJ1-2; TRBD1 agrees at 10 bases. This CDR3 region has 12 residues. V dropped 6 bases and J dropped 10; count of bases not matched to a gene: 5. CDR3 sequence reads: CASSRDRGYYTF. The DNA for the CDR3 is TGTGCCAGCAGCCGGGACAGGGGATACTACACCTTC.

V is TRBV5-1 and J is TRBJ2-7, with TRBD2 as a possible D gene (6 bases). Trimming took off 3 bases at V and 2 bases at J, with 9 bases between the two ends. Germline assignment: CDR1 SGHRS and CDR2 YFSETQ. This CDR3 is 13 amino acids long. Here the CDR3 DNA reads TGCGCCAGCAGCTCCCCTAGCGCCTACGAGCAGTACTTC. As protein: CASSSPSAYEQYF. Together with reference TRBV5-1 and TRBJ2-7, the CDR3 gives the full variable domain: KAGVTQTPRYLIKTRGQQVTLSCSPISGHRSVSWYQQTPGQGLQFLFEYFSETQRNKGNFPGRFSGRQFSNSRSEMNVSTLELGDSALYLCASSSPSAYEQYFGPGTRLTVT.